The rows below give T cell receptor beta chains drawn from one sample of a study of follicular helper T cells after annual influenza vaccination. Using immunoSEQ multiplex PCR, the repertoire was profiled, and TCRdb retains in-frame clones only, with some absent. The table includes about 740 clones, around 63% detected once. The sequencing used CXCR5+ CD38+ circulating T follicular helper cells from blood, collected 7 days after influenza vaccination. Receptors were obtained from an adult who received the influenza vaccine. CDR3s include the opening cysteine and the closing phenylalanine or tryptophan. A D gene is named only where the DNA matches it firmly. Rows may omit the clone size; those that give it use once, few, many or a size class.

clone_size,j_call,d_call,v_call,cdr3_nt,cdr3_aa
-,TRBJ2-7,-,TRBV30,TGTGCCTGGAGTCGGAGTCCGGAGTTCTACGAGCAGTACTTC,CAWSRSPEFYEQYF
-,TRBJ2-6,TRBD1,TRBV10-3,TGTGCCATCAGTGTATCCGGGACAGGGGTCGGGGCCAACGTCCTGACTTTC,CAISVSGTGVGANVLTF
few,TRBJ2-3,TRBD1,TRBV5-1,TGCGCCAGCAGCTACCGACAGGGCCCTACAGATACGCAGTATTTT,CASSYRQGPTDTQYF
-,TRBJ2-1,TRBD1,TRBV27,TGTGCCAGCAGTGTAGGGGGCGGTTTCTACAATGAGCAGTTCTTC,CASSVGGGFYNEQFF
-,TRBJ1-1,-,TRBV28,TGTGCCAGCAGCCCCGGGAGGAACACTGAAGCTTTCTTT,CASSPGRNTEAFF
-,TRBJ2-3,-,TRBV7-8,TGTGCCAGCAGCCCAAACACAGATACGCAGTATTTT,CASSPNTDTQYF
-,TRBJ2-5,-,TRBV19,TGTGCCAGTAGTAGGCCTGGCGGGACCCAAGAGACCCAGTACTTC,CASSRPGGTQETQYF
-,TRBJ2-6,-,TRBV11-2,TGTGCCAGCAGCGTTCTTAGAACAAAGCAACAAAGTCGGGCCAACGTCCTGACTTTC,CASSVLRTKQQSRANVLTF
-,TRBJ2-1,TRBD1,TRBV5-4,TGTGCCAGCAGCTCTCCGGGACAGGGATCCTACAATGAGCAGTTCTTC,CASSSPGQGSYNEQFF
-,TRBJ2-3,TRBD2,TRBV6-4,TGTGCCAGCAGTGAGACTAGCGGGGGGGCAGATACGCAGTATTTT,CASSETSGGADTQYF
-,TRBJ2-1,TRBD1,TRBV7-9,TGTGCCAGCAGCGCAATGACAGGGGAGGCCTACAATGAGCAGTTCTTC,CASSAMTGEAYNEQFF
-,TRBJ1-2,-,TRBV4-3,TGCGCCAGCAGCCAAGAGGCACGAAACTATGGCTACACCTTC,CASSQEARNYGYTF
once,TRBJ2-5,TRBD2,TRBV4-3,TGCGCCAGCAGCCAGCTAGCGGGGGCCTCGGCTCCGACCCAGTACTTC,CASSQLAGASAPTQYF
-,TRBJ2-7,-,TRBV6-7,TGTGCCAGCAGTTACCCGTATAGTAGGGCTTCTAGAGGTATGTGCTACGAGCAGTACTTC,CASSYPYSRASRGMCYEQYF